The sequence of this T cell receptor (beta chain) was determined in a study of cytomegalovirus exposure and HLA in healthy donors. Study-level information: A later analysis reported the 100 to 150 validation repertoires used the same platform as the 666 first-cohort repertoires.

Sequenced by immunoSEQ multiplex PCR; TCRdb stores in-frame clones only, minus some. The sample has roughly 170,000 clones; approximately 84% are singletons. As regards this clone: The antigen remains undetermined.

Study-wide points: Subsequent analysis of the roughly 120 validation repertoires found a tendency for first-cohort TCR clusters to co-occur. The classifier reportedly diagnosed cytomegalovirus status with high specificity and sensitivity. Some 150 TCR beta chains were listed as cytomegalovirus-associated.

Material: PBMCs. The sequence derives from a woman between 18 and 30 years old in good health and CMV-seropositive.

The CDR3 coding sequence is TGCGCCAGCAGCCAAGGACTAGCGGGCACAGATACGCAGTATTTT. It yields the protein CASSQGLAGTDTQYF. J is TRBJ2-3 and V is TRBV4-1, with 9 bases lining up with TRBD2. CDR1 and CDR2 from the germline V gene are MGHRA and YSYEKL. V lost 1 base, J lost 1 base, and 0 bases stayed unmatched. This CDR3 contains 15 residues.